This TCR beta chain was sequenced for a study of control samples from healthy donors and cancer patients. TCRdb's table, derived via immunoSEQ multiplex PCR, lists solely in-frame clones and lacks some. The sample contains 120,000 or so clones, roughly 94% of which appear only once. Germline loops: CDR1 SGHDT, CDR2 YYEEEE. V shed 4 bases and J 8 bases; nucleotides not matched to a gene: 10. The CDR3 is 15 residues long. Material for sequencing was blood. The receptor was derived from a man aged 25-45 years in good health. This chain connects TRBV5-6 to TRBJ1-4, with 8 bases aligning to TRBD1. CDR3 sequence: CASSGQQGVGEKLFF. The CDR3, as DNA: TGTGCCAGCAGCGGTCAACAGGGGGTTGGAGAAAAACTGTTTTTT. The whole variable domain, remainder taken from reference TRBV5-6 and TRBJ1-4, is DAGVTQSPTHLIKTRGQQVTLRCSPKSGHDTVSWYQQALGQGPQFIFQYYEEEERQRGNFPDRFSGHQFPNYSSELNVNALLLGDSALYLCASSGQQGVGEKLFFGSGTQLSVL.